Below, 5 T cell receptor beta chains from the same sample are listed, as sequenced in a study of cytomegalovirus exposure and HLA in healthy donors. It was with 60 Vbeta and 13 Jbeta primers that the PCR ran. Libraries were prepared by immunoSEQ multiplex PCR; TCRdb keeps only in-frame clonotypes and omits some of them. The profile shows fewer than 60,000 clones, about 70% of them singletons. The sequenced sample consisted of PBMCs. The source is a woman aged 45-60 years in good health and CMV-seropositive.

This clone was detected only once. The chain is built from TRBV7-2 and TRBJ1-1; 7 positions agree with TRBD1. V lost 5 bases and J lost 1; bases outside the gene matches: 10. The germline V gene encodes CDR1 SGHTA and CDR2 FQGNSA. The CDR3 totals 16 residues. This CDR3 reads CASSPRPRGSNTEAFF. CDR3 in DNA: TGTGCCAGCAGCCCCAGGCCCAGGGGGTCGAACACTGAAGCTTTCTTT.

The rearrangement joins TRBV9 to TRBJ1-2, with D possibly TRBD1 on 6 matching bases. Looked up from germline, CDR1 is SGDLS and CDR2 is YYNGEE. CDR3 length equals 19 residues. Trimming left V 0 bases short and J 0 bases short, with 21 bases between. CDR3 region: CASSVGGTWARTANYGYTF. The CDR3 DNA reads TGTGCCAGCAGCGTAGGAGGAACCTGGGCGAGGACAGCTAACTATGGCTACACCTTC.

Worth noting for this clone: The junction does not match germline at one end; this may be a read error. The chain is built from TRBV7-9 and TRBJ2-5; weak D call: TRBD2 (6 bases). The germline gives CDR1 SEHNR, CDR2 FQNEAQ (reference sequence). This CDR3 has 14 amino acids. CDR3 protein: CASSLSKGGDAANF. In DNA, the CDR3 is TGTGCCAGCAGCTTATCGAAAGGAGGGGACGCTGCGAACTTC.

The V gene is TRBV7-9, the J gene TRBJ2-7; D possibly corresponds to TRBD2 (6 bases). The germline V gene has CDR1 SEHNR and CDR2 FQNEAQ (reference sequence). CDR3 length: 13 residues. With 4 bases removed from V and 7 bases from J, the gap between germline ends came to 14 bases. The CDR3 region has the DNA TGTGCCAGCAGCTCGGAGGGGCTCGGGGAGCAGTACTTC. Protein sequence: CASSSEGLGEQYF.

The chain links TRBV15 to TRBJ1-5; D gene unclear. The CDR3 extends over 13 amino acids. V shed 1 base and J shed 6 bases, with 7 bases lying between them. Germline V gene sequence: CDR1 LNHNV, CDR2 YYDKDF (reference sequence). DNA for the CDR3: TGTGCCACCAGCAGAGGACGGGGTCAGCCCCAGCATTTT. It specifies CATSRGRGQPQHF.